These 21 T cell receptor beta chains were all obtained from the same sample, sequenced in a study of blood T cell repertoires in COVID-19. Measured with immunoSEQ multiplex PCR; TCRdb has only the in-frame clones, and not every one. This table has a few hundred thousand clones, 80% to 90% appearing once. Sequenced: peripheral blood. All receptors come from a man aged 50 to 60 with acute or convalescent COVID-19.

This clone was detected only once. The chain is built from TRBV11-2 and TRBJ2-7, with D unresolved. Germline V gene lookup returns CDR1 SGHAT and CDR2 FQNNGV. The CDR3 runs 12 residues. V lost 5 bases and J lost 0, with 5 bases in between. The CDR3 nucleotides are TGTGCCAGCAGCACCGGCTCCTACGAGCAGTACTTC. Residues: CASSTGSYEQYF.

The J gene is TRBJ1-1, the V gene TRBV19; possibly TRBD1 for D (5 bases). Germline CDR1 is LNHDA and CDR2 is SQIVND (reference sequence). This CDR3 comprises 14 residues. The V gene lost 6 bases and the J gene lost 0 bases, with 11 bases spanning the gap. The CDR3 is CASRQTEMNTEAFF. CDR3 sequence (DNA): TGTGCCAGTAGGCAGACAGAGATGAACACTGAAGCTTTCTTT.

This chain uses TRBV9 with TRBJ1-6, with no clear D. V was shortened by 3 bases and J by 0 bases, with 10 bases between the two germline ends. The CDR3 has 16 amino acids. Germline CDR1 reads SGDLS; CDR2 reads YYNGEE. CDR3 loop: CASSADRSSYNSPLHF. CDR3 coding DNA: TGTGCCAGCAGCGCAGACCGGAGCTCCTATAATTCACCCCTCCACTTT.

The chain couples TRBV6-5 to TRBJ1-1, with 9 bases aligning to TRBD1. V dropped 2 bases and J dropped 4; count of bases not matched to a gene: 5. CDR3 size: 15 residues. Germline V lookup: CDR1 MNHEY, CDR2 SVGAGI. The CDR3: CASSYGTGWVTEAFF. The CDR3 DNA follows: TGTGCCAGCAGTTACGGGACAGGGTGGGTCACTGAAGCTTTCTTT.

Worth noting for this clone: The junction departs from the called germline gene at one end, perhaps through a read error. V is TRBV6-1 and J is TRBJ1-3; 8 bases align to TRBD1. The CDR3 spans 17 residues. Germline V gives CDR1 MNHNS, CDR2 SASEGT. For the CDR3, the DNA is TGTGCCGGCAGTGAGGCCCTTATAGGACAGGGTGCAAACACCATATATTTT. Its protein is CAGSEALIGQGANTIYF.

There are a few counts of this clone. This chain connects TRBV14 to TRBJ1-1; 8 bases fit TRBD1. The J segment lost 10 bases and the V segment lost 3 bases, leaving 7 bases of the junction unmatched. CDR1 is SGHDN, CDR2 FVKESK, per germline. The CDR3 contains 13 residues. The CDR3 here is CASSQNPRGRAFF. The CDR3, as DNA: TGTGCCAGCAGCCAGAATCCCAGGGGGCGAGCTTTCTTT. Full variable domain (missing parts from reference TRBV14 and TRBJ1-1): EAGVTQFPSHSVIEKGQTVTLRCDPISGHDNLYWYRRVMGKEIKFLLHFVKESKQDESGMPNNRFLAERTGGTYSTLKVQPAELEDSGVYFCASSQNPRGRAFFGQGTRLTVV.

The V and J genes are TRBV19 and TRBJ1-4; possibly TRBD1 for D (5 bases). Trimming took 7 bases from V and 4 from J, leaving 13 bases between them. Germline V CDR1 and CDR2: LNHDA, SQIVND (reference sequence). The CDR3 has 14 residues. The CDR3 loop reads CASNSQVLNEKLFF. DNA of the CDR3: TGTGCCAGTAACTCACAGGTCCTTAATGAAAAACTGTTTTTT.

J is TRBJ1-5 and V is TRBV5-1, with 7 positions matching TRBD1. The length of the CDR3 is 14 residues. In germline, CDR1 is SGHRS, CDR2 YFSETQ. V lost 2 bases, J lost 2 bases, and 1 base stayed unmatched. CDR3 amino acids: CASSFGTGNQPQHF. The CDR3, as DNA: TGCGCCAGCAGCTTCGGGACAGGCAATCAGCCCCAGCATTTT.

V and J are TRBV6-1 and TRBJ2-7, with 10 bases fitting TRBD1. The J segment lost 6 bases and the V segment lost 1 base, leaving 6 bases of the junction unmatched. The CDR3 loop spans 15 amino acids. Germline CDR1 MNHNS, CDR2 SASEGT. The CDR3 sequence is CASSEGGTGDLEQYF. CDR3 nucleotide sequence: TGTGCCAGCAGTGAAGGGGGGACAGGGGATCTCGAGCAGTACTTC.

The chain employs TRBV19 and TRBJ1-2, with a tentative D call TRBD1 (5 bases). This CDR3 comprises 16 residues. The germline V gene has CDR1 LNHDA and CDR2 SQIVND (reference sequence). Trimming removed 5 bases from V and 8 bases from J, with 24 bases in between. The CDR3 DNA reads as TGTGCCAGTAGTGTAGGGGAGGGGACCCGCTGGCAGGGCTACACCTTC. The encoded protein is CASSVGEGTRWQGYTF.

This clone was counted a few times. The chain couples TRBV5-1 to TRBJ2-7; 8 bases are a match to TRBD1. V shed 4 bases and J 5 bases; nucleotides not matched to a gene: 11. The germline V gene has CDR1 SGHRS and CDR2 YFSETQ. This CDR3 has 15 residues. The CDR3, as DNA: TGCGCCAGCAGCCCAATAGGACAGGGCGGACACGAGCAGTACTTC. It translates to CASSPIGQGGHEQYF.

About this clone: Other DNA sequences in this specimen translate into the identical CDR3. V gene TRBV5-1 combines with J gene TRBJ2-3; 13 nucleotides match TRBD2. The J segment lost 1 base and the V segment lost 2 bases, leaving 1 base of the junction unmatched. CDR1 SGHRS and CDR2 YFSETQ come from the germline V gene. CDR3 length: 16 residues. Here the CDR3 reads CASSLGTSGGTDTQYF. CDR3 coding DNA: TGCGCCAGCAGCTTAGGGACTAGCGGGGGCACAGATACGCAGTATTTT. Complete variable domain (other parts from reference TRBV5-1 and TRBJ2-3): KAGVTQTPRYLIKTRGQQVTLSCSPISGHRSVSWYQQTPGQGLQFLFEYFSETQRNKGNFPGRFSGRQFSNSRSEMNVSTLELGDSALYLCASSLGTSGGTDTQYFGPGTRLTVL.

CDR3 protein: CASSPWAGVGNQPQHF. The CDR3 nucleotides are TGTGCCAGCTCACCATGGGCAGGGGTTGGCAATCAGCCCCAGCATTTT. The V and J genes are TRBV18 and TRBJ1-5, with a weak D call TRBD1 (6 bases). The V end lost 2 bases, the J end lost 2 bases, and 13 bases lay between the germline ends. Germline V gives CDR1 KGHSH, CDR2 LQKENI. CDR3 length equals 16 residues. Combining the CDR3 with reference TRBV18 and TRBJ1-5 gives the whole variable domain NAGVMQNPRHLVRRRGQEARLRCSPMKGHSHVYWYRQLPEEGLKFMVYLQKENIIDESGMPKERFSAEFPKEGPSILRIQQVVRGDSAAYFCASSPWAGVGNQPQHFGDGTRLSIL.

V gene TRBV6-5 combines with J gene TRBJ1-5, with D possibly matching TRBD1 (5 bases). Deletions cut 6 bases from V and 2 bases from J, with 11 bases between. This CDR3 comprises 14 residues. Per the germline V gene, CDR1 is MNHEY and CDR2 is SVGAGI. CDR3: CASSPGGGNQPQHF. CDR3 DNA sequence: TGTGCCAGCAGCCCCGGGGGGGGCAATCAGCCCCAGCATTTT.

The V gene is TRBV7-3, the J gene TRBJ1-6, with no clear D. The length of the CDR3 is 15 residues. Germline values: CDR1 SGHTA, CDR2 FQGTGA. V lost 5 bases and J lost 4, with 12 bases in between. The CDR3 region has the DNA TGTGCCAGCAGCCCCTCCGGCAGGTATAATTCACCCCTCCACTTT. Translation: CASSPSGRYNSPLHF. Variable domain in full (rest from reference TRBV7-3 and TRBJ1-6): GAGVSQTPSNKVTEKGKYVELRCDPISGHTALYWYRQSLGQGPEFLIYFQGTGAADDSGLPNDRFFAVRPEGSVSTLKIQRTERGDSAVYLCASSPSGRYNSPLHFGNGTRLTVT.

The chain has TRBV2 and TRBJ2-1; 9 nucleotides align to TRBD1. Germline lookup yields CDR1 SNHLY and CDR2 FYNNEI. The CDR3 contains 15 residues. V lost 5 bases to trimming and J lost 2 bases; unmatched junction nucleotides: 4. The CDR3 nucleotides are TGTGCCAGCAGTTCCGGGACAGGGACCTACAATGAGCAGTTCTTC. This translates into CASSSGTGTYNEQFF.

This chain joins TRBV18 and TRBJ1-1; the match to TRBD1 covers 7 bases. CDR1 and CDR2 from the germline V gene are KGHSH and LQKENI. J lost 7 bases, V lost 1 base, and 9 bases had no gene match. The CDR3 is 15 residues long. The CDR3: CASSPRQGAGSEAFF. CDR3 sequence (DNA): TGTGCCAGCTCACCACGACAGGGAGCCGGTAGTGAAGCTTTCTTT.

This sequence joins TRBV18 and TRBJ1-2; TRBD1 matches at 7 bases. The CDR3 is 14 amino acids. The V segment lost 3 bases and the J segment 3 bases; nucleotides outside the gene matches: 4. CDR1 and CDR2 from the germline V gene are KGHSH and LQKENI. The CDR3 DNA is TGTGCCAGCTCACCTCAAGGGACAGACTATGGCTACACCTTC. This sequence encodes CASSPQGTDYGYTF.

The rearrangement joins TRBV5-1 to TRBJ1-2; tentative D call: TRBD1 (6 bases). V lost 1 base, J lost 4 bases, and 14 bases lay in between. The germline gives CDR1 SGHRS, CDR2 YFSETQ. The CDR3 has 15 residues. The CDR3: CASSLIWGQGYGYTF. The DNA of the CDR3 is TGCGCCAGCAGCTTGATCTGGGGGCAGGGCTATGGCTACACCTTC. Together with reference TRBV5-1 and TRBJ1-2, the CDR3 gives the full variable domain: KAGVTQTPRYLIKTRGQQVTLSCSPISGHRSVSWYQQTPGQGLQFLFEYFSETQRNKGNFPGRFSGRQFSNSRSEMNVSTLELGDSALYLCASSLIWGQGYGYTFGSGTRLTVV.

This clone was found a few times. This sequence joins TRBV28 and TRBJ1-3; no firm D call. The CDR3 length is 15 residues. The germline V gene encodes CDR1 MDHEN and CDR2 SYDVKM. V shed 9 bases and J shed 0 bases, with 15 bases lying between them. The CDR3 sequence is CASSKAGNSGNTIYF. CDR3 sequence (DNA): TGTGCCAGTTCAAAGGCCGGGAACTCTGGAAACACCATATATTTT. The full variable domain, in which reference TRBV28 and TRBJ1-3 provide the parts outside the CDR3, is DVKVTQSSRYLVKRTGEKVFLECVQDMDHENMFWYRQDPGLGLRLIYFSYDVKMKEKGDIPEGYSVSREKKERFSLILESASTNQTSMYLCASSKAGNSGNTIYFGEGSWLTVV.

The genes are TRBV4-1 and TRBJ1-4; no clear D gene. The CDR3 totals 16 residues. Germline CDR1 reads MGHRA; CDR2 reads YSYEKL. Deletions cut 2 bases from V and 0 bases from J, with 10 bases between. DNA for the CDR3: TGCGCCAGCAGCCAAAATCCCAGCGCAACTAATGAAAAACTGTTTTTT. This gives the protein CASSQNPSATNEKLFF.